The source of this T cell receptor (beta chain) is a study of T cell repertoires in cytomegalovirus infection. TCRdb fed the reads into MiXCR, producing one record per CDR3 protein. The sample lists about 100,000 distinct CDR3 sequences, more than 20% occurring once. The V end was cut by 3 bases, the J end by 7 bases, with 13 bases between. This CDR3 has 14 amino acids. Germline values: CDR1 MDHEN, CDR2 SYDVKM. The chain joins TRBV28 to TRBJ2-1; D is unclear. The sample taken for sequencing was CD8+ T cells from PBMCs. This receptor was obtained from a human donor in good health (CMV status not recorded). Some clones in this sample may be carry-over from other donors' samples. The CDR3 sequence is CASSFKGKVNEQFF. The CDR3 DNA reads TGTGCCAGCAGTTTTAAGGGCAAGGTGAATGAGCAGTTCTTC.